This T cell receptor (beta chain) was found in a study of vaccination effects on CD4 cells after COVID-19. The sample holds a few counts of this clone. The antigen is unknown. Germline V CDR1 and CDR2: GTSNPN, SVGIG (reference sequence). This CDR3 contains 15 residues. V gave up 1 base and J gave up 5 bases, with 17 bases separating them. Clones were sequenced by immunoSEQ multiplex PCR, and TCRdb holds only the in-frame ones, with some missing. The table includes roughly 16,000 clones, approximately 80% detected once. CD4+ T cells specific for antigen were expanded with viral peptide pools by the ViraFEST assay before sequencing. After roughly 11 days in culture, the CD4+ T cells were isolated. Two-dose vaccination with either BNT162b2 or mRNA-1273 was given to the participants. Roughly 1.9 million PBMC were placed in each well, which was supplemented with approximately 9.2 IU/ml IL-2 and around 10 ug/ml peptides.

The sample here was CD4+ T cells from PBMCs cultured with HCoV-NL63 spike peptides, taken after COVID-19 vaccination. The chain links TRBV30 to TRBJ2-5; D tentatively reads TRBD1 or TRBD2 (6 bases each). This receptor was taken from a human donor who received a COVID-19 vaccine. The CDR3 reads CAWSEGGSRRETQYF. DNA for the CDR3: TGTGCCTGGAGTGAAGGGGGGTCCCGTCGGGAGACCCAGTACTTC. The variable domain in full, with the rest retrieved from reference TRBV30 and TRBJ2-5, is SQTIHQWPATLVQPVGSPLSLECTVEGTSNPNLYWYRQAAGRGLQLLFYSVGIGQISSEVPQNLSASRPQDRQFILSSKKLLLSDSGFYLCAWSEGGSRRETQYFGPGTRLLVL.